These 21 T cell receptor beta chains share one sample of origin, sequenced in a study of blood T cell repertoires in COVID-19. Repertoires were generated with immunoSEQ multiplex PCR, while TCRdb's copy carries only in-frame clones and drops some. This sample has roughly 250,000 clones; 85% to 90% occur once, and the top ten carry approximately 0.84%. The sample was peripheral blood. These receptors were obtained from a man aged 30 to 45 with acute or convalescent COVID-19.

The chain has TRBV27 and TRBJ2-3, with 11 bases identical to TRBD2. Trimming at V came to 5 bases and at J to 5 bases, leaving 12 bases not matched to a gene. CDR3 length: 17 residues. Germline V lookup: CDR1 MNHEY, CDR2 SMNVEV (reference sequence). The CDR3 DNA sequence: TGTGCCAGCAGTCCGCTGACTAGCGGGAATCGGAGAGATACGCAGTATTTT. This gives the protein CASSPLTSGNRRDTQYF.

The chain links TRBV7-6 to TRBJ1-1; D is unclear. Trimming cost V 1 base and J 5 bases, with 14 bases left between them. This CDR3 is built from 15 residues. Looked up from germline, CDR1 is SGHVS and CDR2 is FNYEAQ. The DNA for the CDR3 is TGTGCCAGCAGCTTAGACGCGGGTCCGGGGACTGAAGCTTTCTTT. This encodes CASSLDAGPGTEAFF. Full variable domain (outside the CDR3, taken from reference TRBV7-6 and TRBJ1-1): GAGVSQSPRYKVTKRGQDVALRCDPISGHVSLYWYRQALGQGPEFLTYFNYEAQQDKSGLPNDRFSAERPEGSISTLTIQRTEQRDSAMYRCASSLDAGPGTEAFFGQGTRLTVV.

The chain recombines TRBV27 with TRBJ1-3, with D uncertain. The CDR3 spans 14 residues. The germline gives CDR1 MNHEY, CDR2 SMNVEV (reference sequence). Trimming removed 2 bases from V and 0 bases from J, with 5 bases in between. CDR3 nucleotide sequence: TGTGCCAGCAGTTTACCCTTCTCTGGAAACACCATATATTTT. Translation gives CASSLPFSGNTIYF.

The rearrangement joins TRBV5-6 to TRBJ2-5; 7 bases match TRBD1. From germline, CDR1 is SGHDT and CDR2 YYEEEE. This CDR3 comprises 16 residues. After removal of 0 bases from V and 2 bases from J, the junction contained 7 bases not matched to a gene. The CDR3 DNA sequence: TGTGCCAGCAGCTTGGACCCCCAGGGGGATCAAGAGACCCAGTACTTC. This encodes CASSLDPQGDQETQYF.

The chain joins TRBV9 to TRBJ2-1; 10 bases line up with TRBD2. After removal of 3 bases from V and 4 bases from J, the junction contained 4 bases not matched to a gene. Germline V gene data show CDR1 as SGDLS and CDR2 as YYNGEE. This CDR3 is built from 15 residues. CDR3 nucleotides: TGTGCCAGCAGCGCAAGGACTAGCGGATACAATGAGCAGTTCTTC. Protein sequence: CASSARTSGYNEQFF. Based on the CDR3 plus reference TRBV9 and TRBJ2-1, the full variable domain is DSGVTQTPKHLITATGQRVTLRCSPRSGDLSVYWYQQSLDQGLQFLIQYYNGEERAKGNILERFSAQQFPDLHSELNLSSLELGDSALYFCASSARTSGYNEQFFGPGTRLTVL.

The gene calls are TRBV28 and TRBJ2-5; TRBD2 agrees at 8 bases. There are 16 residues in the CDR3. Trimming cost V 3 bases and J 5 bases; bases outside gene matches: 11. Germline loops: CDR1 MDHEN, CDR2 SYDVKM. The CDR3 sequence: CASSFKAGRARETQYF. In DNA, the CDR3 is TGTGCCAGCAGTTTCAAAGCCGGGAGGGCCCGTGAGACCCAGTACTTC.

The chain uses TRBV5-1 and TRBJ1-5; D gene uncertain. Germline V gene lookup returns CDR1 SGHRS and CDR2 YFSETQ. The CDR3 loop spans 14 amino acids. V was cut by 4 bases and J by 9 bases, with 17 bases left in between. The CDR3 protein is CASSTNSLQGPQHF. CDR3 nucleotides: TGCGCCAGCAGCACGAACAGCCTTCAAGGGCCCCAGCATTTT.

The V and J genes are TRBV27 and TRBJ1-5; D unclear. This CDR3 has 13 residues. The V and J ends lost 6 bases and 3 bases respectively, with 9 bases between them. CDR1 and CDR2 from the germline V gene are MNHEY and SMNVEV (reference sequence). In nucleotides, the CDR3 is TGTGCCAGCAGCCCTTCGGTCAATCAGCCCCAGCATTTT. Its translation: CASSPSVNQPQHF.

The chain couples TRBV19 to TRBJ2-1, with 7 nucleotides matching TRBD2. With 5 bases clipped from V and 2 bases from J, the junction kept 6 bases outside the gene matches. CDR3 length: 15 residues. CDR1 is LNHDA and CDR2 is SQIVND in the germline V gene (reference sequence). Here the CDR3 reads CASSAGLVTYNEQFF. Written as DNA, the CDR3 is TGTGCCAGTAGTGCCGGACTAGTAACCTACAATGAGCAGTTCTTC.

This clone was detected only a few times. The rearrangement joins TRBV5-1 to TRBJ2-3; 9 bases line up with TRBD2. CDR3 length: 16 amino acids. Trimming removed 2 bases from V and 0 bases from J; junction bases left unmatched: 4. In germline, CDR1 is SGHRS, CDR2 YFSETQ. The chain's CDR3 is CASSLSGGTSTDTQYF. CDR3 nucleotides: TGCGCCAGCAGCTTAAGCGGGGGGACTAGCACAGATACGCAGTATTTT.

Remarks on this clone: Germline is not matched at one junction end, which may reflect a read error. This chain connects TRBV12-3 or TRBV12-4 to TRBJ1-1; D is perhaps TRBD1 (6 bases). The CDR3 is 13 amino acids. The CDR3 reads CASSLPQLRDTLF. The CDR3 DNA reads as TGTGCCAGCAGCCTACCCCAACTACGGGACACCCTCTTT.

This rearrangement joins TRBV21-1 to TRBJ2-7; the D call in the table, TRBD1, was not verified against the DNA. TRBV21-1 is tagged as a pseudogene. This CDR3 comprises 12 residues. Written as DNA, the CDR3 is TGTGCCAGCAGCCACAGGGAGTCCGAGCAGTACTTC. Translation gives CASSHRESEQYF.

This clone has only one observation. V is TRBV30 and J is TRBJ2-7; TRBD1 aligns across 8 bases. Trimming cost V 4 bases and J 4 bases; bases outside gene matches: 12. The CDR3 spans 15 residues. CDR1 GTSNPN and CDR2 SVGIG come from the germline V gene (reference sequence). This CDR3 reads CAWTGQGYAAYEQYF. The DNA for the CDR3 is TGTGCCTGGACCGGACAGGGTTACGCGGCTTACGAGCAGTACTTC.

V usage is TRBV19 and J usage is TRBJ2-2; 7 bases fit TRBD1. Germline CDR1 is LNHDA and CDR2 is SQIVND (reference sequence). V lost 5 bases and J lost 12; bases outside the gene matches: 12. CDR3 length: 14 residues. The CDR3 protein is CASSVRGRPGKLFF. CDR3 nucleotide sequence: TGTGCCAGTAGTGTAAGGGGGCGCCCAGGAAAGCTGTTTTTT. Using reference TRBV19 and TRBJ2-2 for the parts outside the CDR3, the full variable domain is DGGITQSPKYLFRKEGQNVTLSCEQNLNHDAMYWYRQDPGQGLRLIYYSQIVNDFQKGDIAEGYSVSREKKESFPLTVTSAQKNPTAFYLCASSVRGRPGKLFFGEGSRLTVL.

The chain is built from TRBV28 and TRBJ1-2; D uncertain. The CDR3 runs 16 residues. Between the trimmed V and J ends, which lost 7 bases and 0 bases, there was a span of 18 bases. From germline, CDR1 is MDHEN and CDR2 SYDVKM. For the CDR3, the DNA is TGTGCCAGCATCGAGGGCAGTTCGCGCGCTAACTATGGCTACACCTTC. This sequence encodes CASIEGSSRANYGYTF.

V gene TRBV7-6 combines with J gene TRBJ2-2, with TRBD2 identical over 8 bases. This CDR3 region has 15 residues. The V and J ends lost 6 bases and 3 bases, in that order; junction bases with no gene match: 6. From germline, CDR1 is SGHVS and CDR2 FNYEAQ. This CDR3 reads CASRGAGVDTGELFF. The CDR3 DNA follows: TGTGCCAGCAGAGGAGCGGGAGTCGACACCGGGGAGCTGTTTTTT.

This clone was counted once. The chain joins TRBV5-5 to TRBJ2-2, with TRBD1 matching 7 bases. Germline CDR1 reads SGHKS; CDR2 reads YYEKEE (reference sequence). V dropped 4 bases and J dropped 6; count of bases not matched to a gene: 6. This CDR3 contains 14 residues. This CDR3 is CASSLGTAAGELFF. The CDR3 coding sequence is TGTGCCAGCAGCCTCGGGACAGCGGCCGGGGAGCTGTTTTTT.

The chain is built from TRBV6-5 and TRBJ2-7; D is unclear. The CDR3 has 13 residues. Per the germline V gene, CDR1 is MNHEY and CDR2 is SVGAGI. V was clipped by 6 bases and J by 0 bases, with 9 bases between them. This CDR3 reads CASSKQHSYEQYF. The CDR3, as DNA: TGTGCCAGCAGCAAACAACACTCCTACGAGCAGTACTTC.

V is TRBV5-1 and J is TRBJ1-5, with D uncertain. The germline V gene encodes CDR1 SGHRS and CDR2 YFSETQ. The CDR3 totals 15 residues. V was trimmed by 0 bases and J by 0 bases, leaving 7 bases between them. CDR3 in DNA: TGCGCCAGCAGCTTGGATGGCAATAGCAATCAGCCCCAGCATTTT. Encoded protein: CASSLDGNSNQPQHF.

V gene TRBV27 combines with J gene TRBJ1-6; no firm D call. Germline V gene sequence: CDR1 MNHEY, CDR2 SMNVEV (reference sequence). The CDR3 totals 13 residues. The germline V and J ends were trimmed by 0 bases and 8 bases, with 5 bases remaining between them. The CDR3 nucleotides read TGTGCCAGCAGTTTATCGAGGGATTCACCCCTCCACTTT. Encoded protein: CASSLSRDSPLHF.

This clone was detected only once. CDR3 nucleotide sequence: TGCGCCAGCAGCTTGGGGGCCTCTAGCGGGAAGGGTACGCAGTATTTT. Translating it yields CASSLGASSGKGTQYF. The chain joins TRBV5-1 to TRBJ2-3; TRBD2 matches 9 bases. Germline V CDR1 and CDR2: SGHRS, YFSETQ. This CDR3 is built from 16 residues. V was pared by 0 bases and J by 8 bases, with 10 bases of the junction left unmatched.